The following is a TCR beta chain sequence with its context. Its antigen is not known. These data are taken from a study of cytomegalovirus exposure and HLA in healthy donors. Study-wide points: Most CMV-associated TCR beta chains appeared HLA-restricted in a later analysis. In a later analysis, TCR beta V- and J-gene trimming showed a link to a missense DCLRE1C variant. There were reportedly fewer N-insertions in an Asian-associated ancestry cluster than the roughly 670-donor mean, in a later analysis. The authors assumed roughly uniform sequencing depth across donors for presence/absence analyses.

Vbeta (60) and Jbeta (13) primers were used in the PCR. Assay: immunoSEQ multiplex PCR; the TCRdb copy retains only in-frame clones and omits some. The sample contains about 110,000 clones, more than 70% of which appear only once. Sequences were obtained from PBMCs. This TCR derives from a man over 45 in good health and CMV-seronegative.

The CDR3 nucleotides read TGTGCCAGCACCACCGGCAGGCCAGATACGCAGTATTTT. This translates into CASTTGRPDTQYF. This chain joins TRBV2 and TRBJ2-3; D is unclear. Looked up from germline, CDR1 is SNHLY and CDR2 is FYNNEI. V dropped 7 bases and J dropped 4 bases, with 12 bases sitting between them. The CDR3 sequence is 13 residues long.